This paragraph covers one TCR beta chain sequence. Antigen specificity is unknown. The sample comes from a study of tumor and adjacent non-tumor tissue in lung cancer. Study-level points and caveats: Tumor repertoires had a smaller top 100 clone share than normal lung.

A modified ARM-PCR protocol with three rounds of nested PCR amplified TCRbeta. TCRdb recomputed calls from the multiplex PCR reads with MiXCR, one row per CDR3 protein. The sample lists some 84,000 distinct CDR3 sequences; roughly two thirds were seen once. No cell sorting was done before RNA was extracted from the tissue. Chemotherapy-naive patients with new lung cancer underwent thoracic surgery in China, August–November 2014. The V end was cut by 5 bases, the J end by 8 bases, with 16 bases between. Germline lookup yields CDR1 WNHNN and CDR2 SYGVQD (reference sequence). This CDR3 has 14 amino acids.

Sequencing was done on a sample of lung tumor tissue. The chain joins TRBV10-1 to TRBJ2-1; tentative D call: TRBD2 (5 bases). The receptor's source is a man in his 70s with non-small cell lung cancer. DNA of the CDR3: TGCGCCAGCAGTCTGGACTCAGCGGTCCATGAGCAGTTCTTC. The encoded protein is CASSLDSAVHEQFF.